Listed below are T cell receptor beta chains from one sample, sequenced in a study of T cell changes during pregnancy in multiple sclerosis. Libraries were prepared by immunoSEQ multiplex PCR; TCRdb keeps only in-frame clonotypes and omits some of them. The sample comprises fewer than 100,000 clones, about 89% of which are singletons, and 1.9% rests with the top ten. Sequencing was performed on peripheral blood, taken before pregnancy. These receptors were taken from a female donor with multiple sclerosis, enrolled in a pregnancy study. Both conserved end residues are part of each CDR3. Each record gives: J gene, V gene, CDR3 protein.

J: TRBJ1-5
V: TRBV15
CDR3: CATSRDIFEVDRDQPQHF

J: TRBJ2-5
V: TRBV4-3
CDR3: CASSQARGSQETQYF

J: TRBJ2-5
V: TRBV7-2
CDR3: CASSPNQETQYF

J: TRBJ2-2
V: TRBV7-2
CDR3: CASSVDLFAGELFF

J: TRBJ1-1
V: TRBV7-9
CDR3: CASSFTGNTEAFF

J: TRBJ1-5
V: TRBV9
CDR3: CASSRGENQPQHF

J: TRBJ2-7
V: TRBV5-4
CDR3: CASSPPPGQGPTYEQYF

J: TRBJ1-4
V: TRBV7-8
CDR3: CASSVRDRGGGLFF

J: TRBJ1-2
V: TRBV5-1
CDR3: CASKGQSVSYGYTF

J: TRBJ2-4
V: TRBV28
CDR3: CASSLGQGATKNIQYF

J: TRBJ1-1
V: TRBV28
CDR3: CASSPAGGGEAFF

J: TRBJ1-2
V: TRBV29-1
CDR3: CSTQGGHYGYTF

J: TRBJ1-2
V: TRBV5-1
CDR3: CASSTRAGDGYTF

J: TRBJ2-5
V: TRBV30
CDR3: CAWSVMGGETQYF

J: TRBJ2-5
V: TRBV15
CDR3: CATSRDPGGRETQYF

J: TRBJ1-5
V: TRBV19
CDR3: CASSPRLGVGNQPQHF

J: TRBJ2-4
V: TRBV27
CDR3: CASRKPGQRYIQYF

J: TRBJ2-5
V: TRBV19
CDR3: CASSPSPTGQGSYETQYF

J: TRBJ2-7
V: TRBV29-1
CDR3: CSVEGRGQVEQYF

J: TRBJ1-2
V: TRBV5-6
CDR3: CASSLDRWRGYTF

J: TRBJ1-5
V: TRBV6-5
CDR3: CASSRYRGNQPQHF

J: TRBJ2-1
V: TRBV13
CDR3: CASSSGDRGHEQFF

J: TRBJ1-1
V: TRBV5-1
CDR3: CASSGLLGQGYTEAFF

J: TRBJ2-2
V: TRBV5-1
CDR3: CASSSGQGRTGELFF

J: TRBJ2-7
V: TRBV19
CDR3: CASSPGLAGRYEQYF

J: TRBJ1-1
V: TRBV7-9
CDR3: CASSRTGGWTEAFF

J: TRBJ2-5
V: TRBV7-6
CDR3: CASSRDYRESAQYF

J: TRBJ1-1
V: TRBV7-9
CDR3: CASSHGTGYDEAFF

J: TRBJ2-1
V: TRBV28
CDR3: CASSRLAGGTRNFF

J: TRBJ2-1
V: TRBV9
CDR3: CASSLGASGYNEQFF

J: TRBJ2-1
V: TRBV19
CDR3: CASSPHEGQGTNEQFF

J: TRBJ1-4
V: TRBV15
CDR3: CATSRVYTATNEKLFF

J: TRBJ2-1
V: TRBV11-2
CDR3: CASSLGRQIYNEQFF

J: TRBJ2-7
V: TRBV7-3
CDR3: CASSLGPGTAYEQYF

J: TRBJ2-5
V: TRBV7-3
CDR3: CASSFLVGETQYF

J: TRBJ2-3
V: TRBV5-1
CDR3: CASSSVAGVTDTQYF

J: TRBJ1-5
V: TRBV30
CDR3: CAWAQGNSNQPQHF

J: TRBJ1-4
V: TRBV9
CDR3: CASSVRGGPDEKLFF

J: TRBJ2-1
V: TRBV5-1
CDR3: CASSFGGRGNNEQFF

J: TRBJ2-3
V: TRBV6-5
CDR3: CASSYRGFTDTQYF

J: TRBJ2-7
V: TRBV4-3
CDR3: CASSHHLRTAPYEQYF

J: TRBJ2-3
V: TRBV9
CDR3: CASSVGVGLAADTQYF

J: TRBJ2-1
V: TRBV6-6
CDR3: CASQPGGAGDEQFF

J: TRBJ1-2
V: TRBV15
CDR3: CATSRDLDRNYGYTF

J: TRBJ1-2
V: TRBV5-1
CDR3: CASSPRDTNYGYTF

J: TRBJ1-2
V: TRBV15
CDR3: CATSEFDREHGYTF

J: TRBJ1-1
V: TRBV28
CDR3: CASREHRGSTEAFF

J: TRBJ1-3
V: TRBV6-6
CDR3: CASSIGTPGGNTIYF

J: TRBJ2-2
V: TRBV4-3
CDR3: CASSQSWAGDTGELFF

J: TRBJ1-5
V: TRBV2
CDR3: CAFSWGRGQPQHF

J: TRBJ1-2
V: TRBV19
CDR3: CASRRVDYGYTF

J: TRBJ1-3
V: TRBV2
CDR3: CASIRELGNTIYF

J: TRBJ1-2
V: TRBV19
CDR3: CASSIGTANYGYTF

J: TRBJ2-7
V: TRBV4-1
CDR3: CASSYRTSGDYEQYF